Listed here are 19 T cell receptor beta chains from one sample, sequenced in a study of T-cell reconstitution after alpha-beta-depleted transplantation in children. This sample's TCRbeta library carried unique molecular identifier barcodes. Using its own MiXCR run on the PCR reads, TCRdb lists one record per CDR3 protein. Of 400,000 to 500,000 distinct CDR3 sequences listed, approximately 11% are singletons. The sequencing used PBMCs from the stem cell graft donor, collected from the stem cell graft. Every receptor here comes from a human donor who donated a stem cell graft to a child with acute myeloid leukemia.

The table lists this clonotype with a few counts. The genes are TRBV5-1 and TRBJ1-1, with D possibly matching TRBD1 (6 bases). V was shortened by 0 bases and J by 4 bases, with 10 bases between the two germline ends. This CDR3 comprises 14 residues. Germline V gene sequence: CDR1 SGHRS, CDR2 YFSETQ. The chain's CDR3 is CASSLGGRSTEAFF. In DNA, the CDR3 is TGCGCCAGCAGCTTGGGGGGGCGGAGCACTGAAGCTTTCTTT.

This clonotype showed up just a few times. The rearrangement joins TRBV29-1 to TRBJ1-1; 8 nucleotides match TRBD1. The CDR3 has 14 residues. Germline loops: CDR1 SQVTM, CDR2 ANQGSEA. The J segment lost 4 bases and the V segment lost 5 bases, leaving 9 bases of the junction unmatched. CDR3 nucleotide sequence: TGCAGCGTTCGCAGACAGGGGAAGGGCACTGAAGCTTTCTTT. Its translation: CSVRRQGKGTEAFF.

The CDR3 DNA follows: TGTGCCAGCAGCTTAGGCGGACACCTAAGCTCCTATAATTCACCCCTCCACTTT. Amino acids: CASSLGGHLSSYNSPLHF. The J gene is TRBJ1-6, the V gene TRBV11-1; possibly TRBD1 for D (5 bases). Trimming shortened V by 1 base and J by 0 bases, and 13 bases separated the two germline ends. The length of the CDR3 is 18 residues. Germline values: CDR1 SGHAT, CDR2 FQDESV (reference sequence).

The J gene is TRBJ1-1, the V gene TRBV12-3 or TRBV12-4; weak D call: TRBD1 (5 bases). This CDR3 region has 13 residues. V lost 6 bases and J lost 6, with 14 bases in between. The CDR3 region has the DNA TGTGCCAGCAGGCGGTGGGGGGGGTCTGAAGCTTTCTTT. Amino acid sequence: CASRRWGGSEAFF.

At least ten counts were recorded for this clonotype. The chain recombines TRBV25-1 with TRBJ1-4, with D possibly matching TRBD1 (6 bases). Germline V gene data show CDR1 as MGHDK and CDR2 as SYGVNS. Trimming removed 1 base from V and 5 bases from J, with 8 bases in between. This CDR3 has 14 residues. In DNA form, the CDR3 reads TGTGCCAGCAGTGAATCGGACAGAAATGAAAAACTGTTTTTT. Translating it yields CASSESDRNEKLFF.

This chain uses TRBV29-1 with TRBJ2-7; TRBD1 matches at 8 bases. Germline assignment: CDR1 SQVTM and CDR2 ANQGSEA. V shed 6 bases and J 4 bases; nucleotides not matched to a gene: 11. The length of the CDR3 is 14 residues. The CDR3 DNA follows: TGCAGCGTGGAGCCTCTGACAGGGGAATACGAGCAGTACTTC. Amino acid sequence: CSVEPLTGEYEQYF.

The J gene is TRBJ2-1, the V gene TRBV20-1; D gene ambiguous. This CDR3 region has 11 residues. In germline, CDR1 is DFQATT, CDR2 SNEGSKA (reference sequence). V shed 8 bases and J shed 12 bases, with 17 bases lying between them. CDR3 coding DNA: TGCAGTACCCCATCCCGTACTGGGCAGTTCTTC. It encodes CSTPSRTGQFF.

The V and J genes are TRBV20-1 and TRBJ2-1; 10 nucleotides align to TRBD2. Germline assignment: CDR1 DFQATT and CDR2 SNEGSKA (reference sequence). V trimming: 6 bases; J trimming: 7 bases; junction bases outside the gene matches: 9. The CDR3 has 14 amino acids. The CDR3 DNA is TGCAGTGCAGATCACGCTAGCGGGGGTAATGAGCAGTTCTTC. Translation gives CSADHASGGNEQFF.

This clonotype was counted between two and nine times. This chain uses TRBV27 with TRBJ1-4; TRBD1 might be the D (5 bases). Looked up from germline, CDR1 is MNHEY and CDR2 is SMNVEV (reference sequence). CDR3 length: 15 residues. With 2 bases removed from V and 7 bases from J, the gap between germline ends came to 14 bases. CDR3 amino acids: CASSLRAGWSEKLFF. For the CDR3, the DNA is TGTGCCAGCAGTTTAAGGGCAGGGTGGAGTGAAAAACTGTTTTTT.

In this sample, this clonotype turned up a few times. J is TRBJ2-5 and V is TRBV5-6; TRBD1 matches 10 bases. V dropped 2 bases and J dropped 7; count of bases not matched to a gene: 2. CDR3 length: 13 amino acids. In germline, CDR1 is SGHDT, CDR2 YYEEEE. In nucleotides, the CDR3 is TGTGCCAGCAGCTTCGGACAGGGGGGGACCCAGTACTTC. Its protein is CASSFGQGGTQYF.

The chain joins TRBV5-6 to TRBJ2-7, with D perhaps TRBD2 (6 bases). V lost 1 base and J 6 bases, leaving 11 bases between the germline ends. CDR3 length: 13 amino acids. The germline CDR1 and CDR2 sequences are SGHDT and YYEEEE. CDR3 sequence: CASSLFGGREQYV. CDR3 coding DNA: TGTGCCAGCAGCTTGTTCGGAGGGCGCGAGCAGTACGTC.

On this clonotype: Lacking the conserved final phenylalanine or tryptophan, this CDR3 likely reflects a read error. J is TRBJ2-7 and V is TRBV6-2 or TRBV6-3; TRBD1 might be the D (6 bases). CDR3 length: 15 amino acids. CDR1 is MNHEY, CDR2 SVGEGT, per germline. Trimming cost V 6 bases and J 2 bases, with 17 bases left between them. The CDR3 DNA is TGTGCCAGCAGAAAGAGAGAGGGGGAGACCTACGAGCAGTACTTG. Translating it yields CASRKREGETYEQYL.

The rearrangement links TRBV7-9 to TRBJ1-3; D remains ambiguous. The CDR3 has 17 amino acids. The V and J ends lost 3 bases and 1 base respectively, with 16 bases between them. The germline V gene encodes CDR1 SEHNR and CDR2 FQNEAQ (reference sequence). Here the CDR3 DNA reads TGTGCCAGCAGCTTCATGGGAGGGTTCCTATCTGGAAACACCATATATTTT. Translating it yields CASSFMGGFLSGNTIYF.

CDR3 in DNA: TGTGCCAGCAGCTACCCTGGCGTAAATACGCAGTATTTT. It codes for CASSYPGVNTQYF. V usage is TRBV7-9 and J usage is TRBJ2-3; no definite D call. CDR1 is SEHNR, CDR2 FQNEAQ, per germline (reference sequence). Trimming left V 4 bases short and J 7 bases short, with 12 bases between. The CDR3 contains 13 residues.

The chain combines TRBV6-1 with TRBJ2-6, with TRBD1 as a possible D gene (8 bases). Per the germline V gene, CDR1 is MNHNS and CDR2 is SASEGT. The CDR3 sequence is 15 residues long. Between the trimmed V and J ends, which lost 8 bases and 2 bases, there was a span of 13 bases. The CDR3 region has the DNA TGTGCCAGCCAAACAGGGGGGGCTGGGGCCAACGTCCTGACTTTC. Encoded protein: CASQTGGAGANVLTF.

This clonotype was seen only a few times. The chain carries TRBV3-1 and TRBJ2-2, with TRBD2 as a possible D gene (7 bases). The CDR3 runs to 17 residues. V was cut by 6 bases and J by 4 bases, with 21 bases left in between. Per germline, CDR1 LGHDT and CDR2 YNNKEL (reference sequence). CDR3 region: CASSLTGGQLTTGELFF. The CDR3 DNA sequence: TGTGCCAGCAGTCTTACCGGGGGGCAACTAACCACCGGGGAGCTGTTTTTT.

The sample holds a few counts of this clonotype. The V and J genes are TRBV12-3 or TRBV12-4 and TRBJ1-2, with D tentatively TRBD1 (6 bases). The CDR3 length is 13 residues. V was trimmed by 2 bases and J by 7 bases, leaving 11 bases between them. Here the CDR3 DNA reads TGTGCCAGCAGTTTAAGGGACAACGTTGGCTACACCTTC. It translates to CASSLRDNVGYTF.

The V and J genes are TRBV5-1 and TRBJ2-1; D is undetermined. Germline V gene sequence: CDR1 SGHRS, CDR2 YFSETQ. The CDR3 covers 16 residues. Trimming removed 1 base at V and 6 bases at J, with 17 bases between. CDR3 loop: CASSLTPFSRPNEQFF. CDR3 in DNA: TGCGCCAGCAGCTTGACCCCCTTCAGCCGGCCCAATGAGCAGTTCTTC.

V and J are TRBV6-2 or TRBV6-3 and TRBJ2-2; D is possibly TRBD1 or TRBD2 (5 bases each). The V and J ends lost 6 bases and 2 bases respectively, with 10 bases between them. Germline lookup yields CDR1 MNHEY and CDR2 SVGEGT. The CDR3 covers 14 residues. Here the CDR3 reads CASRGTANTGELFF. The CDR3 DNA reads TGTGCCAGCAGGGGGACGGCTAACACCGGGGAGCTGTTTTTT.